This T cell receptor (beta chain) was sequenced during a study of T cell changes during pregnancy in multiple sclerosis. Using immunoSEQ multiplex PCR, the repertoire was profiled, and TCRdb retains in-frame clones only, with some absent. This table holds roughly 50,000 clones, 80% to 95% found once. Germline trimming cut 7 bases from V and 4 bases from J; bases unmatched to any gene: 2. The CDR3 consists of 13 residues. Germline V gives CDR1 SQVTM, CDR2 ANQGSEA. V and J are TRBV29-1 and TRBJ2-2, with 11 bases fitting TRBD1. This sequence was found in a female donor with multiple sclerosis, enrolled in a pregnancy study. The sequencing here drew on CD4+ T cells from peripheral blood mononuclear cells, taken in the third trimester of pregnancy. The CDR3 nucleotides read TGCAGCGCCGGGACAGGGGGCACCGGGGAGCTGTTTTTT. Translated: CSAGTGGTGELFF.